These 21 T cell receptor beta chains were sequenced from one sample in a study of blood T cell repertoires in COVID-19. Libraries were prepared by immunoSEQ multiplex PCR; TCRdb keeps only in-frame clonotypes and omits some of them. Of some 400,000 clones in the sample, approximately 90% are singletons; the top ten hold around 1.1%. The sequenced sample consisted of PBMCs or T cells enriched from blood (not recorded which). The receptors shown here come from a young man who had recovered from COVID-19.

This chain uses TRBV6-1 with TRBJ1-2, with D perhaps matching TRBD1 (5 bases). Germline V gives CDR1 MNHNS, CDR2 SASEGT. V shed 0 bases and J shed 1 base, with 9 bases lying between them. CDR3 length: 15 residues. The CDR3 loop reads CASSEAGVVNYGYTF. The DNA of the CDR3 is TGTGCCAGCAGTGAAGCAGGGGTAGTTAACTATGGCTACACCTTC.

The chain has TRBV4-1 and TRBJ1-4; TRBD1 matches 9 bases. CDR3 length: 16 amino acids. V was pared by 4 bases and J by 3 bases, with 6 bases of the junction left unmatched. Germline V gene lookup returns CDR1 MGHRA and CDR2 YSYEKL. CDR3 region: CASSPRQGGPNEKLFF. The CDR3 DNA is TGCGCCAGCAGCCCTAGACAGGGGGGTCCTAATGAAAAACTGTTTTTT.

This clone was recorded a few times. The chain carries TRBV29-1 and TRBJ2-3, with TRBD2 matching over 7 bases. The CDR3 has 12 residues. CDR1 is SQVTM, CDR2 ANQGSEA, per germline. V lost 3 bases and J lost 4; bases outside the gene matches: 1. CDR3 sequence (DNA): TGCAGCGTTGACCTAGCGGCAGATACGCAGTATTTT. This translates into CSVDLAADTQYF.

Of note for this clone: The sample holds other DNA sequences that translate to the same CDR3. The chain uses TRBV18 and TRBJ1-1; 7 bases agree with TRBD1. Trimming took 1 base from V and 2 from J; bases not matched to a gene: 4. Germline CDR1 KGHSH, CDR2 LQKENI. The CDR3 covers 15 residues. This CDR3 is CASSPRAGGNTEAFF. CDR3 sequence (DNA): TGTGCCAGCTCACCACGGGCAGGGGGAAACACTGAAGCTTTCTTT.

A single count supports this clone. The gene calls are TRBV18 and TRBJ2-2; tentative D call: TRBD2 (6 bases). In germline, CDR1 is KGHSH, CDR2 LQKENI. The CDR3 has 14 residues. V lost 1 base, J lost 7 bases, and 10 bases lay in between. CDR3 DNA sequence: TGTGCCAGCTCACCACAGGAGGGGATCGGGGAGCTGTTTTTT. Its translation is CASSPQEGIGELFF.

The chain uses TRBV12-3 or TRBV12-4 and TRBJ1-2, with D unresolved. CDR3 size: 12 residues. The germline V and J ends were trimmed by 7 bases and 0 bases, with 6 bases remaining between them. The CDR3 nucleotides are TGTGCCAGCATGGCAGCTAACTATGGCTACACCTTC. The encoded protein is CASMAANYGYTF.

This clone was seen a single time. The V call is TRBV7-9, the J call TRBJ2-7; D is perhaps TRBD1 (6 bases). Germline V gene lookup returns CDR1 SEHNR and CDR2 FQNEAQ (reference sequence). Trimming took 8 bases from V and 0 from J, leaving 17 bases between them. The CDR3 is 15 amino acids. CDR3 coding DNA: TGTGCCAGCGATACCGGGGACACCAGCTCCTACGAGCAGTACTTC. It encodes CASDTGDTSSYEQYF.

V gene TRBV12-3 or TRBV12-4 combines with J gene TRBJ2-3; TRBD2 is a possible D gene (5 bases). Between the trimmed V and J ends, which lost 8 bases and 5 bases, there was a span of 14 bases. The CDR3 is made up of 13 amino acids. The CDR3 region has the DNA TGTGCCAGCTGTGTGAGGGTGGTAGATACGCAGTATTTT. Protein: CASCVRVVDTQYF.

V gene TRBV2 combines with J gene TRBJ2-1; 13 nucleotides match TRBD2. Trimming at V came to 6 bases and at J to 6 bases, leaving 5 bases not matched to a gene. CDR3 length: 15 amino acids. Germline V gives CDR1 SNHLY, CDR2 FYNNEI. CDR3 bases: TGTGCCAGCAGAGAGACTAGCGGGAGGACCAATGAGCAGTTCTTC. The encoded protein is CASRETSGRTNEQFF. Full variable domain (outside the CDR3, taken from reference TRBV2 and TRBJ2-1): EPEVTQTPSHQVTQMGQEVILRCVPISNHLYFYWYRQILGQKVEFLVSFYNNEISEKSEIFDDQFSVERPDGSNFTLKIRSTKLEDSAMYFCASRETSGRTNEQFFGPGTRLTVL.

This chain links TRBV5-4 with TRBJ2-1, with D perhaps matching TRBD2 (5 bases). The length of the CDR3 is 15 residues. The V gene's germline CDR1 is SGHNT and CDR2 YYREEE (reference sequence). Trimming removed 4 bases from V and 2 bases from J, with 13 bases in between. The CDR3, as DNA: TGTGCCAGCAGCGGTCGGGGTGTCCCCTACAATGAGCAGTTCTTC. This encodes CASSGRGVPYNEQFF.

The DNA for the CDR3 is TGCAGCGTGCGGGACCTAGCGGGTAGAAATGAGCAGTTCTTC. It codes for CSVRDLAGRNEQFF. This chain uses TRBV29-1 with TRBJ2-1; 8 bases are shared with TRBD2. The V gene's germline CDR1 is SQVTM and CDR2 ANQGSEA. The CDR3 loop spans 14 amino acids. V lost 6 bases and J lost 7; bases outside the gene matches: 11.

This clone was found once. The chain links TRBV28 to TRBJ2-7; maybe TRBD1 (5 bases). V lost 9 bases and J 3 bases, leaving 9 bases between the germline ends. The CDR3 sequence is 11 residues long. Germline-derived CDR1 and CDR2 are MDHEN and SYDVKM. CDR3 region: CASQGYYEQYF. The CDR3 nucleotides are TGTGCCAGTCAGGGCTACTACGAGCAGTACTTC.

The chain combines TRBV7-2 with TRBJ1-3; D is possibly TRBD1 (5 bases). The V end was cut by 2 bases, the J end by 3 bases, with 20 bases between. The V gene's germline CDR1 is SGHTA and CDR2 FQGNSA. The CDR3 has 18 residues. The CDR3 DNA reads TGTGCCAGCAGCTTACAATGGCAGGGAAAAGCAGGTGGAAACACCATATATTTT. Encoded protein: CASSLQWQGKAGGNTIYF. The entire variable domain, with the rest obtained from reference TRBV7-2 and TRBJ1-3, is as follows: GAGVSQSPSNKVTEKGKDVELRCDPISGHTALYWYRQSLGQGLEFLIYFQGNSAPDKSGLPSDRFSAERTGGSVSTLTIQRTQQEDSAVYLCASSLQWQGKAGGNTIYFGEGSWLTVV.

The chain has TRBV5-1 and TRBJ2-3, with TRBD2 identical over 9 bases. Germline assignment: CDR1 SGHRS and CDR2 YFSETQ. The CDR3 covers 16 residues. The V gene end was trimmed by 0 bases and the J gene end by 3 bases; junction bases not matched to a gene: 5. CDR3 loop: CASSLAVSGSTDTQYF. CDR3 DNA sequence: TGCGCCAGCAGCTTGGCCGTTAGCGGGAGTACAGATACGCAGTATTTT.

The chain joins TRBV10-3 to TRBJ2-7; TRBD1 matches at 7 bases. The CDR3 extends over 13 amino acids. Looked up from germline, CDR1 is ENHRY and CDR2 is SYGVKD. The V segment lost 7 bases and the J segment 0 bases; nucleotides outside the gene matches: 3. This CDR3 is CAITGTASYEQYF. The CDR3 nucleotides are TGTGCCATCACCGGGACAGCCTCCTACGAGCAGTACTTC.

The chain links TRBV7-8 to TRBJ2-2, with D maybe TRBD1 (7 bases). The CDR3 is 15 amino acids. Trimming removed 6 bases from V and 4 bases from J, with 15 bases in between. Looked up from germline, CDR1 is SGHVS and CDR2 is FQNEAQ. This CDR3 reads CASRPQGGSTGELFF. CDR3 DNA sequence: TGTGCCAGCAGACCTCAGGGGGGTTCCACCGGGGAGCTGTTTTTT.

The chain joins TRBV6-5 to TRBJ2-7, with TRBD1 identical over 10 bases. The CDR3 loop spans 15 amino acids. V was pared by 6 bases and J by 2 bases, with 7 bases of the junction left unmatched. The V gene's germline CDR1 is MNHEY and CDR2 SVGAGI. DNA for the CDR3: TGTGCCAGCAGACGCGGGACAGGGGTACCCTACGAGCAGTACTTC. Translation gives CASRRGTGVPYEQYF.

The chain links TRBV7-9 to TRBJ1-2; the D is unclear. There are 14 residues in the CDR3. The V end was cut by 5 bases, the J end by 4 bases, with 14 bases between. Germline assignment: CDR1 SEHNR and CDR2 FQNEAQ (reference sequence). CDR3 coding DNA: TGTGCCAGCAGCCCGTTGAGCGGCGTCTATGGCTACACCTTC. As protein: CASSPLSGVYGYTF.

The V call is TRBV28, the J call TRBJ2-3; the D gene is possibly TRBD2 (7 bases). The V gene lost 10 bases and the J gene lost 3 bases, with 20 bases spanning the gap. Germline values: CDR1 MDHEN, CDR2 SYDVKM. The CDR3 extends over 15 amino acids. The CDR3 DNA reads as TGTGCCACCCGGGGGGCGGATATGGGAACAGATACGCAGTATTTT. Amino acid sequence: CATRGADMGTDTQYF. Full variable domain (remainder filled in from reference TRBV28 and TRBJ2-3): DVKVTQSSRYLVKRTGEKVFLECVQDMDHENMFWYRQDPGLGLRLIYFSYDVKMKEKGDIPEGYSVSREKKERFSLILESASTNQTSMYLCATRGADMGTDTQYFGPGTRLTVL.

The chain links TRBV24-1 to TRBJ1-5; possible D gene TRBD1, 5 bases. This CDR3 contains 14 residues. The germline V gene has CDR1 KGHDR and CDR2 SFDVKD. V was pared by 10 bases and J by 3 bases, with 15 bases between. The CDR3 bases are TGTGCCACAGGTGACAGTGATATCAATCAGCCCCAGCATTTT. Translating gives CATGDSDINQPQHF.

This clone was observed a few times. The chain links TRBV23-1 to TRBJ1-1; 8 bases are a match to TRBD1. TRBV23-1 is recorded as an ORF, its role being uncertain. The CDR3 runs to 12 residues. V lost 6 bases, J lost 10 bases, and 7 bases stayed unmatched. CDR3 bases: TGCGCCAGCAGGAAAGCAGGGGGCCCAGCTTTCTTT. This codes for CASRKAGGPAFF.